This T cell receptor (beta chain) was identified in a study of CD8+ T cells in alopecia areata. Background on the study: A regimen of oral tofacitinib, 5 to 10 mg twice daily, was given to treated patients. Study-level results: Scalp samples also contribute reads from the resident alphabeta T cells found in normal skin. Higher clonality than in normal scalp was seen in lesional scalp, especially alopecia totalis/universalis.

The authors extracted RNA and reverse transcribed it into cDNA as the sequencing template. Measured with immunoSEQ multiplex PCR; TCRdb has only the in-frame clones, and not every one. The sample includes about 150,000 clones, 87% of them seen just once. Lesional scalp punch biopsies and peripheral blood were collected from alopecia areata patients. Trimming stripped 0 bases from V and 0 bases from J, with 6 bases between. Germline V gene lookup returns CDR1 GTSNPN and CDR2 SVGIG (reference sequence). This CDR3 comprises 13 residues. As regards this clone: Its specificity is unknown. The sample carries other DNA sequences with the same CDR3.

Sequences were derived from CD8+ T cells sorted from blood, sampled at week 0. The chain employs TRBV30 and TRBJ2-7; D not resolved. This receptor was obtained from a human donor with alopecia areata. CDR3 in DNA: TGTGCCTGGAGTGTTGGAGACTCCTACGAGCAGTACTTC. Translating it yields CAWSVGDSYEQYF.